The 20 T cell receptor beta chains in this list originate from one sample, sequenced in a study of blood T cells in healthy people across ages. A second PCR, run for about 7 to 11 cycles, used a sample-barcoded 5' primer plus a J-beta primer mix. TCRdb re-called the 5' RACE reads with MiXCR, one entry per CDR3 protein. The table lists more than 800,000 distinct CDR3 sequences, 45% of them singletons, with 18% in the top ten. Sequences were obtained from blood. The receptors here all came from a woman aged 55-69 years in good health.

The chain recombines TRBV3-1 with TRBJ2-5; 7 bases map to TRBD1. The CDR3 runs to 17 residues. J lost 1 base, V lost 0 bases, and 8 bases had no gene match. The germline gives CDR1 LGHDT, CDR2 YNNKEL (reference sequence). CDR3 sequence: CASSQDLETGPQETQYF. The CDR3 region has the DNA TGTGCCAGCAGCCAAGATCTTGAGACAGGGCCCCAAGAGACCCAGTACTTC.

V is TRBV4-1 and J is TRBJ2-5; TRBD2 is a possible D gene (5 bases). The J call may be incorrect, as the DNA end agrees better with TRBJ2-7. The CDR3 is made up of 19 amino acids. Looked up from germline, CDR1 is MGHRA and CDR2 is YSYEKL. The DNA for the CDR3 is TGCGCCAGCAGGGCTCGTATGGACTCGCCTTATCTGGCCTTATACGAGCAGTACTTC. It encodes CASRARMDSPYLALYEQYF.

This clonotype was found a few times. The chain combines TRBV9 with TRBJ2-7; no clear D gene. The CDR3 extends over 16 amino acids. Trimming shortened V by 0 bases and J by 7 bases, and 20 bases separated the two germline ends. Germline CDR1 reads SGDLS; CDR2 reads YYNGEE. The CDR3 loop is CASSVGTAYPYNEQYF. CDR3 coding DNA: TGTGCCAGCAGCGTAGGTACAGCGTACCCTTACAATGAGCAGTACTTC.

The genes are TRBV15 and TRBJ2-7, with 9 bases that match TRBD1. J was trimmed by 3 bases and V by 4 bases; bases with no gene match: 4. Germline V lookup: CDR1 LNHNV, CDR2 YYDKDF (reference sequence). The CDR3 is 14 amino acids. DNA of the CDR3: TGTGCCACCAGCACCCGGGACAGGGACTACGAGCAGTACTTC. This codes for CATSTRDRDYEQYF.

V and J are TRBV10-3 and TRBJ2-3; 10 bases align to TRBD2. V was clipped by 3 bases and J by 5 bases; unmatched bases: 5. This CDR3 has 15 amino acids. CDR1 ENHRY and CDR2 SYGVKD come from the germline V gene. The CDR3 region has the DNA TGTGCCATCAGTGACCTAGCGGGAGCGGGAGATACGCAGTATTTT. It encodes CAISDLAGAGDTQYF.

On this clonotype: A much larger clonotype is one base distant, so this may be a read error. CDR3 bases: TGTGCCAGCAGCTACCGGGACAGGAATCAGCCCCAGCATTTT. It yields the protein CASSYRDRNQPQHF. The chain carries TRBV5-6 and TRBJ1-5, with 8 positions matching TRBD1. Germline CDR1 reads SGHDT; CDR2 reads YYEEEE. Trimming removed 3 bases from V and 4 bases from J; junction bases left unmatched: 3. The CDR3 loop spans 14 amino acids.

This clonotype was observed a few times. V gene TRBV2 combines with J gene TRBJ2-6; 10 bases agree with TRBD1. The junction had 12 bases not matched to a gene; V was cut back by 0 bases and J by 1 base. The CDR3 extends over 21 amino acids. Per the germline V gene, CDR1 is SNHLY and CDR2 is FYNNEI. DNA of the CDR3: TGTGCCAGCAGTGAAGCGCGAGGAGACAGGGGGCCGACTTCTGGGGCCAACGTCCTGACTTTC. The encoded protein is CASSEARGDRGPTSGANVLTF.

This sequence joins TRBV6-1 and TRBJ2-5; the D gene is possibly TRBD1 (5 bases). This CDR3 region has 14 residues. Germline V gene lookup returns CDR1 MNHNS and CDR2 SASEGT. Deletions cut 5 bases from V and 5 bases from J, with 15 bases between. In nucleotides, the CDR3 is TGTGCCAGCAGTCCGACAGTGCAAGTGGAGACCCAGTACTTC. As protein: CASSPTVQVETQYF.

This clonotype was observed a few times. Here the CDR3 reads CSVGGEREVEEQFF. The DNA of the CDR3 is TGCAGCGTTGGGGGGGAGCGGGAGGTCGAGGAGCAGTTCTTC. The chain recombines TRBV29-1 with TRBJ2-1, with 9 bases lining up with TRBD2. After removal of 4 bases from V and 10 bases from J, the junction contained 11 bases not matched to a gene. The CDR3 totals 14 residues. Germline CDR1 and CDR2: SQVTM and ANQGSEA.

The V call is TRBV12-3 or TRBV12-4, the J call TRBJ2-1; either TRBD1 or TRBD2 may fit D (7 bases each). This CDR3 comprises 18 residues. Trimming removed 6 bases at V and 4 bases at J, with 25 bases between. CDR3 amino acids: CASRGSNRGLPIYNEQFF. The CDR3 DNA reads TGTGCCAGCAGGGGCAGTAACAGGGGACTACCTATTTACAATGAGCAGTTCTTC.

The chain couples TRBV7-6 to TRBJ2-1, with 16 positions matching TRBD2. The CDR3 sequence is 19 residues long. CDR1 is SGHVS, CDR2 FNYEAQ, per germline. V lost 1 base and J lost 2; bases outside the gene matches: 5. CDR3 in amino acids: CASSLVSGLAGGPYNEQFF. CDR3 DNA: TGTGCCAGCAGCTTAGTCTCGGGACTAGCGGGAGGGCCCTACAATGAGCAGTTCTTC.

V usage is TRBV11-2 and J usage is TRBJ2-5; the match to TRBD1 covers 7 bases. The CDR3 spans 15 residues. The ends lost 5 bases at V and 2 bases at J; junction bases unmatched: 8. Germline V CDR1 and CDR2: SGHAT, FQNNGV. The CDR3, as DNA: TGTGCCAGCAGCCCCGATGGGACAGATCAAGAGACCCAGTACTTC. Translated: CASSPDGTDQETQYF.

As for this clonotype: One junction end does not reproduce the germline sequence, and a read error may be involved. The chain carries TRBV4-2 and TRBJ1-1; TRBD1 matches 7 bases. Germline CDR1 LGHNA, CDR2 YNFKEQ. The CDR3 spans 16 residues. CDR3 residues: CTSSQDRQGLDTEAFF. The CDR3 DNA is TGTACCAGCAGCCAAGATCGACAGGGATTGGACACTGAAGCTTTCTTT.

This rearrangement joins TRBV9 to TRBJ2-1, with TRBD2 matching over 8 bases. The DNA end lines up better with TRBJ2-7; the J call may be wrong. Germline lookup yields CDR1 SGDLS and CDR2 YYNGEE. The CDR3 totals 14 residues. The CDR3 is CASSVHPAGDEQYF. The CDR3 DNA reads TGTGCCAGCAGCGTACACCCAGCGGGAGATGAGCAGTACTTC.

The chain carries TRBV4-1 and TRBJ1-5; D gene unclear. The ends were cut back, 2 bases at V and 2 bases at J, with 10 bases in the middle. Germline assignment: CDR1 MGHRA and CDR2 YSYEKL. The CDR3 extends over 15 amino acids. The CDR3 sequence is CASSQSRGGNQPQHF. DNA for the CDR3: TGCGCCAGCAGCCAATCTCGCGGGGGCAATCAGCCCCAGCATTTT.

The chain is built from TRBV24-1 and TRBJ2-4; 7 positions agree with TRBD1. The V and J ends lost 9 bases and 7 bases, in that order; junction bases with no gene match: 8. CDR1 is KGHDR, CDR2 SFDVKD, per germline. The CDR3 totals 13 residues. This chain's CDR3 is CATGTGVENIQYF. CDR3 coding DNA: TGTGCCACCGGAACAGGGGTGGAGAACATTCAGTACTTC.

This clonotype was counted once. This chain links TRBV6-5 with TRBJ2-5; D ambiguous. The germline CDR1 and CDR2 sequences are MNHEY and SVGAGI. The CDR3 consists of 13 residues. Trimming cost V 0 bases and J 11 bases, with 13 bases left between them. CDR3 residues: CASSYSQVDEQYF. CDR3 bases: TGTGCCAGCAGTTACTCTCAGGTGGATGAGCAGTACTTC.

J is TRBJ2-3 and V is TRBV12-3 or TRBV12-4; D gene ambiguous. Trimming shortened V by 8 bases and J by 0 bases, and 15 bases separated the two germline ends. The CDR3 contains 15 residues. The CDR3 is CASHMTEYSTDTQYF. CDR3 nucleotide sequence: TGTGCCAGCCATATGACGGAGTACAGCACAGATACGCAGTATTTT.

The genes are TRBV27 and TRBJ2-7, with TRBD1 as a possible D gene (5 bases). Germline V lookup: CDR1 MNHEY, CDR2 SMNVEV (reference sequence). V shed 6 bases and J shed 0 bases, with 15 bases lying between them. The CDR3 sequence is 15 residues long. The DNA of the CDR3 is TGTGCCAGCAGATCTAGACAGACCAGCTCCTACGAGCAGTACTTC. Its translation is CASRSRQTSSYEQYF.

This clonotype came up once. Germline and junction disagree at one end, which may indicate a read error. The chain couples TRBV5-1 to TRBJ2-3; D is uncertain. The CDR3 is 13 residues long. Germline CDR1 SGHRS, CDR2 YFSETQ. The DNA for the CDR3 is TGCGTCAGCAGCACGCCACCTCCAGATACGCAGTATTTT. Protein sequence: CVSSTPPPDTQYF. Drawing the rest from reference TRBV5-1 and TRBJ2-3, the complete variable domain is KAGVTQTPRYLIKTRGQQVTLSCSPISGHRSVSWYQQTPGQGLQFLFEYFSETQRNKGNFPGRFSGRQFSNSRSEMNVSTLELGDSALYLCVSSTPPPDTQYFGPGTRLTVL.